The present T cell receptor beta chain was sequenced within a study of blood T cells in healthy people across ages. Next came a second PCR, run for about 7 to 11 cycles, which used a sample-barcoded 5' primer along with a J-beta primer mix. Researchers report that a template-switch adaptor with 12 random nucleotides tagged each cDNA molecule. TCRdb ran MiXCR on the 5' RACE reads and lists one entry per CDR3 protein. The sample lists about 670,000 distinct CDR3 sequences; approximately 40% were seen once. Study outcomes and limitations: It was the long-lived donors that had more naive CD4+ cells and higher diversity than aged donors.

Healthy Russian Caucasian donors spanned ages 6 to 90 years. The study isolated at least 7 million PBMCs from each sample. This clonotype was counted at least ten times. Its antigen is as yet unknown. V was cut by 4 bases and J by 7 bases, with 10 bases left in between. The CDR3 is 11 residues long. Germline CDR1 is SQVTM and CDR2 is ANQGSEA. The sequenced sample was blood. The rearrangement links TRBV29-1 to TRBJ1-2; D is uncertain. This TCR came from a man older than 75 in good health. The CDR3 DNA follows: TGCAGCGTTGCCCGATCAGCTGGCTACACCTTC. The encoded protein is CSVARSAGYTF.